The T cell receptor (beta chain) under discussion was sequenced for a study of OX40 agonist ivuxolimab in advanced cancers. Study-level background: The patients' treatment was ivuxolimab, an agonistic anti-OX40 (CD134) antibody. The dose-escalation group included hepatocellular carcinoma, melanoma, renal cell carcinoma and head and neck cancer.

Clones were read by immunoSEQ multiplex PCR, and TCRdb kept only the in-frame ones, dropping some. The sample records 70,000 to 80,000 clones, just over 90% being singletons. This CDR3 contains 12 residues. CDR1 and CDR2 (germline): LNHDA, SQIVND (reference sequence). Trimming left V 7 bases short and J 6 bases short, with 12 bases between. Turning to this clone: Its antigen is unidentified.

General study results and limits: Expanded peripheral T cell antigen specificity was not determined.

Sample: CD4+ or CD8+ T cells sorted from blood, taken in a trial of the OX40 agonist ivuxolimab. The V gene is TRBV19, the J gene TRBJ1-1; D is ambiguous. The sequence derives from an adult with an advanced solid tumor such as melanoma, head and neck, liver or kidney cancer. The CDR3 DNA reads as TGTGCCAGTACGATGGGGAGGGCTGAAGCTTTCTTT. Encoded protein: CASTMGRAEAFF.